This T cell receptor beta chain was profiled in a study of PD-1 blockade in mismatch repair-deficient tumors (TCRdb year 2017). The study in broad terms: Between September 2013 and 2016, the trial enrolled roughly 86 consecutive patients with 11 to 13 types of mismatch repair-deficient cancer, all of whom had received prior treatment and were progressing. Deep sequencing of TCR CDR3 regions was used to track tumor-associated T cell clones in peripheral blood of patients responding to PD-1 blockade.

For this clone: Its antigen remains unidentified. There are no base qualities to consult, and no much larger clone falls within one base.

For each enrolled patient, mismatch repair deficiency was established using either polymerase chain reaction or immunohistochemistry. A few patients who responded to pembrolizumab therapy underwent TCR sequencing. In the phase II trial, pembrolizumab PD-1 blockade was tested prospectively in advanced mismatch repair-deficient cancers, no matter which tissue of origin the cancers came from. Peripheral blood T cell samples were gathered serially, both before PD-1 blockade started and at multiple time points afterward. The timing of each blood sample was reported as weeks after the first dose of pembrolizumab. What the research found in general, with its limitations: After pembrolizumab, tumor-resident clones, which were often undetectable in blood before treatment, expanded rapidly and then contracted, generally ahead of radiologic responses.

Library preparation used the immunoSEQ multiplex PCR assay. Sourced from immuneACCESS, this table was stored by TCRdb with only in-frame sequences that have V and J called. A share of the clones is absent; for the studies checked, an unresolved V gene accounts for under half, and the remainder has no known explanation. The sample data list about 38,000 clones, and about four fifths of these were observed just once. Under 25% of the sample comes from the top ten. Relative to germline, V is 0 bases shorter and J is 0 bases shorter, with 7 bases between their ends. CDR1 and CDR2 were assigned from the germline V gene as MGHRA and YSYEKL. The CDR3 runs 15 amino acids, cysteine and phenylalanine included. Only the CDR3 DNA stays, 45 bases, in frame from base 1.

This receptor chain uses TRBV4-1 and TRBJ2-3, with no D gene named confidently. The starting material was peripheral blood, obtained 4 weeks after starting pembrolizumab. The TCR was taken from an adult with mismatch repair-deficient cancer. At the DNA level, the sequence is TGCGCCAGCAGCCAAGACAGGCCTAGCACAGATACGCAGTATTTT. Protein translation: CASSQDRPSTDTQYF.